The TCR beta chain under discussion was sequenced for a study of CD8 T cells in Susac syndrome. This clonotype was seen just once. RNA in amounts of roughly 0.5 to 1 ug was reverse transcribed with random hexamers. TCR beta CDR3 was amplified by immunoSEQ covering 54 Vbeta and 13 Jbeta. TCRdb re-called the immunoSEQ multiplex PCR reads with MiXCR, one entry per CDR3 protein. The sample consists of just over 300,000 distinct CDR3 sequences, roughly 94% of them appearing once. V was trimmed by 5 bases and J by 2 bases, leaving 8 bases between them. This CDR3 has 12 residues. The germline V gene encodes CDR1 SGHRS and CDR2 YFSETQ. Included as multiple sclerosis controls were treatment-naive patients who had stable or active relapsing-remitting disease. Negative isolation yielded CD4+ and CD8+ T cells, and FACS enriched TEMRA cells.

This TCR was recovered from a human donor with multiple sclerosis. The sequencing input was CD4+ T cells from PBMCs. The J gene is TRBJ2-7, the V gene TRBV5-1; D not certain. The CDR3 is CASSASTYEQYF. DNA for the CDR3: TGCGCCAGCAGTGCAAGTACCTACGAGCAGTACTTC.